These 8 T cell receptor beta chains share one sample of origin, sequenced in a study of regulatory T cells in long-lasting Graves disease. This sample's time point: persistent/refractory GD, antithyroid drugs over 5 years with positive TRAb. From PBMCs, RNA was extracted and then used to make the TCR library. The authors built TCR beta libraries using iRepertoire HTBI primers and Arm-PCR of CDR3 regions. TCRdb re-analysed the multiplex PCR reads in MiXCR, keeping a single row per CDR3 protein. The table records some 340,000 distinct CDR3 sequences, roughly 23% of them present only once. The sample was peripheral blood mononuclear cells (PBMCs), taken when the disease was refractory, from a patient treated with antithyroid drugs. All receptors derive from a woman between 40 and 55 years old with Graves disease.

Many counts were recorded for this clonotype. The J gene is TRBJ1-1, the V gene TRBV7-8; unclear D gene. The CDR3 consists of 13 residues. CDR1 is SGHVS, CDR2 FQNEAQ, per germline. Trimming shortened V by 4 bases and J by 2 bases, and 8 bases separated the two germline ends. CDR3 nucleotide sequence: TGTGCCAGCAGCTCGAGAATTAACACTGAAGCTTTCTTT. Protein product: CASSSRINTEAFF.

This chain connects TRBV28 to TRBJ2-3, with TRBD2 matching 7 bases. The CDR3 consists of 17 residues. Germline V gene data show CDR1 as MDHEN and CDR2 as SYDVKM. J lost 4 bases, V lost 1 base, and 11 bases had no gene match. This CDR3 is CASSLSPGGGWADTQYF. CDR3 sequence (DNA): TGTGCCAGCAGTTTATCACCGGGAGGAGGTTGGGCAGATACGCAGTATTTT.

This clonotype was seen repeatedly, ten times or more. V and J are TRBV29-1 and TRBJ1-1; 7 bases map to TRBD1. The CDR3 has 15 residues. Per the germline V gene, CDR1 is SQVTM and CDR2 is ANQGSEA. With 0 bases clipped from V and 4 bases from J, the junction kept 8 bases outside the gene matches. CDR3: CSVEDFMAGGTEAFF. The CDR3 DNA reads TGCAGCGTTGAAGATTTCATGGCAGGGGGCACTGAAGCTTTCTTT.

V is TRBV6-1 and J is TRBJ2-7; 9 nucleotides agree with TRBD1. In germline, CDR1 is MNHNS, CDR2 SASEGT. V dropped 7 bases and J dropped 6; count of bases not matched to a gene: 7. The CDR3 contains 13 residues. CDR3 sequence reads: CASKGTGSGEQYF. CDR3 in DNA: TGTGCCAGCAAGGGGACAGGGTCGGGCGAGCAGTACTTC.

This clonotype was detected ten times or more. The chain joins TRBV2 to TRBJ1-2, with D possibly matching TRBD1 (5 bases). The CDR3 spans 12 residues. Per germline, CDR1 SNHLY and CDR2 FYNNEI. With 6 bases removed from V and 6 bases from J, the gap between germline ends came to 11 bases. CDR3 in DNA: TGTGCCAGCAGAAGACTGGGGCATGGCTACACCTTC. It is translated as CASRRLGHGYTF.

This clonotype was counted between two and nine times. V gene TRBV20-1 combines with J gene TRBJ1-5; D gene uncertain. The V end lost 4 bases, the J end lost 7 bases, and 5 bases lay between the germline ends. Looked up from germline, CDR1 is DFQATT and CDR2 is SNEGSKA (reference sequence). The length of the CDR3 is 10 residues. The DNA for the CDR3 is TGCAGTGCTAACCTCCAGCCCCAGCATTTT. This encodes CSANLQPQHF.

As regards this clonotype: A much larger clone lies one base from this, so it may be a read error. The V and J genes are TRBV7-9 and TRBJ2-7; weak D call: TRBD2 (7 bases). The CDR3 is 13 residues long. The germline gives CDR1 SEHNR, CDR2 FQNEAQ (reference sequence). Between the trimmed V and J ends, which lost 4 bases and 5 bases, there was a span of 12 bases. CDR3 DNA: TGTGCCAGCAGCTGGTGGGGGGGCGACGAGCAGTACTTC. Amino acids: CASSWWGGDEQYF.

This chain connects TRBV5-1 to TRBJ2-7; 11 bases are a match to TRBD1. This CDR3 spans 14 amino acids. The V gene's germline CDR1 is SGHRS and CDR2 YFSETQ. V lost 4 bases, J lost 8 bases, and 8 bases stayed unmatched. The CDR3 reads CASSPRDRGTKQYF. In DNA form, the CDR3 reads TGCGCCAGCAGCCCCCGGGACAGGGGGACGAAGCAGTACTTC.